A selection of T cell receptor beta chains follows, all from one sample in a study of cytomegalovirus exposure and HLA in healthy donors. Method: immunoSEQ multiplex PCR; TCRdb's copy keeps in-frame clones and lacks some. The sample records 200,000 or so clones, around four fifths being singletons. The specimen was PBMCs. These receptors were collected from a male donor in good health and CMV-seronegative. Both conserved end residues are part of each CDR3. The order of the fields is J gene, clone size, D gene, V gene, CDR3 protein, CDR3 DNA. A D gene is named only where the DNA matches it firmly. The listing skips clone size in some rows; elsewhere it reads once, few, many or a size class.

>TRBJ2-7|NA|NA|TRBV2
CASSEQNYEQYF
TGTGCCAGCAGTGAACAGAACTACGAGCAGTACTTC
>TRBJ2-2|NA|TRBD1|TRBV7-3
CASSLYPAGQGRTGELFF
TGTGCCAGCAGCCTATACCCGGCGGGACAGGGTAGAACCGGGGAGCTGTTTTTT
>TRBJ1-1|NA|TRBD1|TRBV18
CASSNNRGWNTEAFF
TGTGCCAGCTCAAACAACAGGGGTTGGAACACTGAAGCTTTCTTT
>TRBJ2-7|few|TRBD1|TRBV2
CASSRDRGSYEQYF
TGTGCCAGCAGCCGGGACAGGGGCTCCTACGAGCAGTACTTC
>TRBJ2-7|NA|NA|TRBV14
CASDLQKEGSCEQYF
TGTGCCAGCGATCTTCAGAAGGAGGGGTCGTGCGAGCAGTACTTC
>TRBJ1-5|few|NA|TRBV27
CATGGTAGQPQHF
TGTGCCACTGGAGGGACTGCCGGGCAGCCCCAGCATTTT
>TRBJ2-7|NA|TRBD1|TRBV9
CASSPFRQGRNEQYF
TGTGCCAGCAGCCCCTTCCGACAGGGGAGGAACGAGCAGTACTTC
>TRBJ2-3|NA|NA|TRBV18
CASSLQSTDTQYF
TGTGCCAGCTCACTACAGAGCACAGATACGCAGTATTTT
>TRBJ2-7|once|TRBD2|TRBV27
CASSLGLAGGQYEQYF
TGTGCCAGCAGTTTGGGACTAGCGGGAGGCCAATACGAGCAGTACTTC
>TRBJ1-2|few|NA|TRBV5-4
CASSSQQGRDYGYTF
TGTGCCAGCAGCTCCCAACAGGGTCGCGACTATGGCTACACCTTC
>TRBJ2-3|NA|NA|TRBV30
CAWSDVGLADTQYF
TGTGCCTGGAGTGACGTGGGGCTGGCAGATACGCAGTATTTT
>TRBJ2-3|NA|NA|TRBV11-2
CASSPGSTDTQYF
TGTGCCAGCAGCCCCGGTAGCACAGATACGCAGTATTTT
>TRBJ2-7|NA|NA|TRBV4-1
CASSQARHSYEQYF
TGCGCCAGCAGCCAAGCCCGACATTCCTACGAGCAGTACTTC
>TRBJ2-7|NA|NA|TRBV28
CASSLLFFYEQYF
TGTGCCAGCAGCCTACTCTTCTTCTACGAGCAGTACTTC
>TRBJ2-7|NA|TRBD1|TRBV2
CASNLMGQSYEQYF
TGTGCCAGCAACCTCATGGGACAGAGCTACGAGCAGTACTTC
>TRBJ2-3|NA|TRBD2|TRBV6-4
CASSEFIAGASSPDTQYF
TGTGCCAGCAGTGAATTCATAGCGGGAGCTTCGAGCCCAGATACGCAGTATTTT
>TRBJ2-2|few|NA|TRBV27
CATHQGRSTGELFF
TGTGCCACCCACCAGGGTCGTAGCACCGGGGAGCTGTTTTTT
>TRBJ2-2|NA|TRBD2|TRBV28
CASSPGLAGDTGELFF
TGTGCCAGCAGTCCTGGACTAGCGGGAGATACCGGGGAGCTGTTTTTT
>TRBJ1-2|NA|TRBD1|TRBV27
CASSPRTGLNYGYTF
TGTGCCAGCAGTCCCAGGACAGGGTTGAACTATGGCTACACCTTC
>TRBJ2-5|NA|TRBD1|TRBV2
CASTRTGPGETQYF
TGTGCCAGCACCCGGACAGGGCCGGGAGAGACCCAGTACTTC
>TRBJ2-5|once|TRBD1|TRBV27
CASQNRDSQETQYF
TGTGCCAGCCAGAACCGGGACAGCCAAGAGACCCAGTACTTC
>TRBJ2-7|few|TRBD1|TRBV5-1
CASSQGAGVYEQYF
TGCGCCAGCAGCCAGGGGGCAGGGGTCTACGAGCAGTACTTC
>TRBJ1-1|NA|NA|TRBV7-9
CSSSKPREGTEAFF
TGTTCCAGCAGTAAACCTCGGGAGGGGACTGAAGCTTTCTTT
>TRBJ2-7|NA|NA|TRBV10-2
CASSLLAYEQYF
TGCGCCAGCAGTTTACTAGCCTACGAGCAGTACTTC
>TRBJ1-5|NA|NA|TRBV25-1
CASAGTSGSNQPQHF
TGTGCCAGCGCCGGGACATCTGGGAGCAATCAGCCCCAGCATTTT
>TRBJ2-7|NA|NA|TRBV5-6
CASSLRLVGVGEQYF
TGTGCCAGCAGCTTAAGACTAGTGGGAGTAGGCGAGCAGTACTTC
>TRBJ1-1|NA|TRBD1|TRBV6-1
CASFQGARTEAFF
TGTGCCAGCTTTCAGGGGGCGCGCACTGAAGCTTTCTTT
>TRBJ2-7|NA|NA|TRBV4-1
CASSQSPGITYEQYF
TGCGCCAGCAGCCAATCTCCGGGAATCACCTACGAGCAGTACTTC
>TRBJ1-4|once|TRBD1|TRBV10-3
CATQGDEKLFF
TGTGCCACCCAGGGGGATGAAAAACTGTTTTTT
>TRBJ2-5|NA|TRBD2|TRBV5-4
CASSYSSGGRGETQYF
TGTGCCAGCAGTTATTCTAGCGGGGGGAGAGGGGAGACCCAGTACTTC
>TRBJ2-1|NA|NA|TRBV11-1
CASSLGNGGTNNEQFF
TGTGCCAGCAGCTTAGGGAATGGTGGGACAAACAATGAGCAGTTCTTC
>TRBJ2-5|NA|NA|TRBV14
CASSQEQLQETQYF
TGTGCCAGCAGCCAAGAACAGCTCCAAGAGACCCAGTACTTC
>TRBJ1-5|NA|NA|TRBV2
CASSLGPGVLQPQHF
TGTGCCAGCAGTTTAGGGCCAGGGGTACTTCAGCCCCAGCATTTT
>TRBJ2-7|NA|NA|TRBV6-5
CASSSRTVGTYEQYF
TGTGCCAGCAGTTCCCGCACCGTCGGGACCTACGAGCAGTACTTC
>TRBJ2-7|NA|TRBD1|TRBV7-6
CASSPRQGDYEQYF
TGTGCCAGCAGCCCTAGACAGGGTGACTACGAGCAGTACTTC
>TRBJ2-7|NA|TRBD2|TRBV28
CASTFGLAGVRNEQYF
TGTGCCAGCACCTTCGGGCTAGCGGGAGTACGAAACGAGCAGTACTTC
>TRBJ2-2|NA|NA|TRBV19
CASSFRVGTGELFF
TGTGCCAGTAGTTTCAGGGTAGGAACCGGGGAGCTGTTTTTT
>TRBJ2-5|once|NA|TRBV2
CATSRVETQYF
TGTGCCACCAGCAGGGTGGAGACCCAGTACTTC
>TRBJ1-5|NA|NA|TRBV27
CAPGKYTRQPQHF
TGTGCCCCGGGGAAGTACACGAGGCAGCCCCAGCATTTT
>TRBJ1-1|NA|TRBD1|TRBV9
CASSAGTGAMNTEAFF
TGTGCCAGCAGCGCTGGGACAGGGGCCATGAACACTGAAGCTTTCTTT
>TRBJ2-7|few|NA|TRBV6-6
CASSPGQPEQYF
TGTGCCAGCAGCCCAGGACAGCCTGAGCAGTACTTC
>TRBJ1-1|NA|NA|TRBV6-4
CASSSRENTEAFF
TGTGCCAGCAGTTCGAGGGAGAACACTGAAGCTTTCTTT
>TRBJ2-7|NA|NA|TRBV5-1
CASSTSSYEQYF
TGTGCCAGCAGCACCAGCTCCTACGAGCAGTACTTC
>TRBJ2-1|NA|TRBD2|TRBV9
CASSARTSGRSYNEQFF
TGTGCCAGCAGCGCCAGGACTAGCGGCAGATCCTACAATGAGCAGTTCTTC
>TRBJ1-1|few|NA|TRBV7-3
CASSYGGNTEAFF
TGTGCCAGCAGCTACGGCGGGAACACTGAAGCTTTCTTT
>TRBJ2-1|NA|NA|TRBV25-1
CASSEFADEQFF
TGTGCCAGCAGTGAATTTGCGGATGAGCAGTTCTTC
>TRBJ2-7|NA|TRBD1|TRBV19
CASSLTGDAYEQYF
TGTGCCAGTAGTCTGACAGGGGACGCCTACGAGCAGTACTTC